Below are 18 T cell receptor beta chains sequenced from a single sample in a study of molecular identifiers for immune sequencing clone quantification (dated by TCRdb to 2016 to 2018). Library preparation used PCR. The sequencing machine was an Illumina HiSeq 4000. TCRdb reprocessed the public reads (quality trimming at Q25 with fastp, clone calling with MiXCR) and kept in-frame beta chains. Each record represents a unique CDR3 protein, reported with the most common genes and DNA among its rows. This sample has under 600,000 distinct CDR3 sequences in its table, and over 20% of those were observed once. The ten biggest clones cover 0.7% to 0.95% of the sample. What was sequenced was naive CD8+ T cells from blood, with Jurkat cell RNA spiked in. The cell subset or site label of this sample denotes: FACS-sorted CD8+CD4-CCR7+CD45RA+ naive T cells. The receptors here all came from a human donor in good health. Some libraries in this study had Jurkat cell RNA spiked in.

About this clonotype itself: A much larger clonotype is one base distant, so this may be a read error. The V call is TRBV7-9, the J call TRBJ1-5; no reliable D call. CDR1 and CDR2 (germline): SEHNR, FQNEAQ (reference sequence). This CDR3 comprises 12 residues. CDR3 DNA: TGTGCCAGCGGCTTATTCTCCCAGCCCCAGCATTTT. Encoded protein: CASGLFSQPQHF.

V is TRBV6-5 and J is TRBJ1-5; 8 nucleotides align to TRBD1. This CDR3 spans 15 amino acids. Germline V CDR1 and CDR2: MNHEY, SVGAGI. V was pared by 6 bases and J by 5 bases, with 9 bases of the junction left unmatched. The CDR3, as DNA: TGTGCCAGCAGCTTAATGGACAGGGCGGATCAGCCCCAGCATTTT. This encodes CASSLMDRADQPQHF.

This clonotype was recorded many times. The chain recombines TRBV28 with TRBJ2-4; a possible D gene is TRBD2 (5 bases). Trimming removed 4 bases from V and 1 base from J, with 11 bases in between. Germline V lookup: CDR1 MDHEN, CDR2 SYDVKM. This CDR3 has 15 amino acids. The DNA of the CDR3 is TGTGCCAGCAGTTATCGAGGGTTGGCCAAAAACATTCAGTACTTC. Protein sequence: CASSYRGLAKNIQYF.

This clonotype was counted between two and nine times. This rearrangement joins TRBV5-3 to TRBJ1-5; 7 positions agree with TRBD1. TRBV5-3 is an ORF, and what it does is uncertain. Germline trimming cut 8 bases from V and 10 bases from J; bases unmatched to any gene: 21. The CDR3 sequence is 16 residues long. CDR3 amino acids: CASSPGGAGVYIPQHF. In DNA form, the CDR3 reads TGTGCCAGCAGCCCAGGGGGTGCCGGAGTTTATATTCCCCAGCATTTT.

This clonotype was detected only a few times. J is TRBJ1-1 and V is TRBV7-6; D might be TRBD1 (5 bases). Germline-derived CDR1 and CDR2 are SGHVS and FNYEAQ. The ends were cut back, 8 bases at V and 8 bases at J, with 21 bases in the middle. This CDR3 is 14 amino acids long. The CDR3 loop is CASGPGGRTLEAFF. In DNA, the CDR3 is TGTGCCAGCGGCCCCGGTGGTCGGACACTCGAAGCTTTCTTT.

As to this clonotype: This may be a read error: a much more frequent sequence differs by one nucleotide. The chain is built from TRBV12-3 or TRBV12-4 and TRBJ2-1, with 10 nucleotides matching TRBD2. CDR3 size: 16 residues. Trimming at V came to 8 bases and at J to 8 bases, leaving 15 bases not matched to a gene. The CDR3 coding sequence is TGTGCCAGCGGACAACCTAGCGGGGGACCCTTGGATGAGCAGTTCTTC. Amino acid sequence: CASGQPSGGPLDEQFF.

With regard to this clonotype: One end of the junction varies from germline; a read error may be responsible. The rearrangement links TRBV6-6 to TRBJ2-5; possibly TRBD1 for D (6 bases). The CDR3 has 15 amino acids. Germline V CDR1 and CDR2: MNHNY, SVGAGI (reference sequence). The CDR3 bases are TGTGCCTGCAGCCCCGGACAGATTCTTCAAGAGACCCAGTACTTC. This translates into CACSPGQILQETQYF.

This clonotype was seen at least ten times. The chain employs TRBV6-5 and TRBJ2-7; possibly TRBD2 for D (5 bases). This CDR3 spans 14 amino acids. Trimming took off 2 bases at V and 6 bases at J, with 14 bases between the two ends. Germline CDR1 MNHEY, CDR2 SVGAGI. CDR3 DNA: TGTGCCAGCAGTTACACCGAAGTGGACTCCGAGCAGTACTTC. Translated: CASSYTEVDSEQYF.

There are a few counts of this clonotype. The chain has TRBV11-3 and TRBJ2-1, with 7 bases lining up with TRBD2. The V gene's germline CDR1 is SGHNT and CDR2 YENEEA. The V segment lost 1 base and the J segment 0 bases; nucleotides outside the gene matches: 3. The CDR3 totals 16 residues. In DNA, the CDR3 is TGTGCCAGCAGCTTAGTAGCGGGCCCCTCCTACAATGAGCAGTTCTTC. Its protein is CASSLVAGPSYNEQFF.

Notes on this clonotype: It is likely a read error, because the conserved phenylalanine at the end of the CDR3 is missing. The V call is TRBV7-9, the J call TRBJ2-3, with D uncertain. Germline V gene data show CDR1 as SEHNR and CDR2 as FQNEAQ (reference sequence). The CDR3 consists of 11 residues. V was pared by 4 bases and J by 2 bases, with 1 base between. The CDR3 DNA reads TGTGCCAGCAGCTCCACAGATACGCAGTATCTT. This gives the protein CASSSTDTQYL.

This clonotype showed up many times. The chain combines TRBV6-5 with TRBJ2-1; D is unclear. Germline V CDR1 and CDR2: MNHEY, SVGAGI. The CDR3 spans 12 residues. Deletions cut 4 bases from V and 7 bases from J, with 8 bases between. The CDR3 coding sequence is TGTGCCAGCAGTTGGTCAGGAAATGAGCAGTTCTTC. Amino acid sequence: CASSWSGNEQFF.

Worth noting for this clonotype: A much larger clone is a single base away; this may be a read error. This sequence joins TRBV4-1 and TRBJ2-7, with D tentatively TRBD1 (6 bases). CDR1 MGHRA and CDR2 YSYEKL come from the germline V gene. The CDR3 is made up of 15 amino acids. V lost 3 bases and J lost 0, with 12 bases in between. CDR3 in DNA: TGCGCCAGCAGCCAGGTCGACAGGCCCTCCTACGAGCAGTACTTC. Amino acid sequence: CASSQVDRPSYEQYF.

This clonotype has at least ten counts. This chain uses TRBV12-3 or TRBV12-4 with TRBJ1-1; possible D gene TRBD1, 6 bases. Trimming took off 7 bases at V and 0 bases at J, with 12 bases between the two ends. This CDR3 comprises 14 residues. The CDR3 sequence: CASNLGQLNTEAFF. The CDR3 DNA reads as TGTGCCAGCAACCTAGGACAGCTGAACACTGAAGCTTTCTTT.

The gene calls are TRBV25-1 and TRBJ2-7, with TRBD2 as a possible D gene (6 bases). From germline, CDR1 is MGHDK and CDR2 SYGVNS. V was shortened by 6 bases and J by 5 bases, with 17 bases between the two germline ends. The CDR3 length is 14 residues. CDR3 sequence reads: CASSRNGGFHEQYF. The CDR3 coding sequence is TGTGCCAGCAGCAGAAACGGGGGTTTCCACGAGCAGTACTTC.

As regards this clonotype: One end of the junction is discordant with germline, which a read error may explain. The chain recombines TRBV11-1 with TRBJ2-2; tentatively, D is TRBD2 (5 bases). Germline V gives CDR1 SGHAT, CDR2 FQDESV (reference sequence). The CDR3 length is 11 residues. The CDR3 bases are TGTGCCAGCGGGTACACCGGGGAGCTGCTTTTT. Translation gives CASGYTGELLF.

This clonotype was counted ten times or more. The rearrangement links TRBV10-3 to TRBJ2-7, with 9 positions matching TRBD2. Germline lookup yields CDR1 ENHRY and CDR2 SYGVKD. The CDR3 consists of 14 residues. With V trimmed by 3 bases and J by 3 bases, 3 bases remained unmatched. This chain's CDR3 is CAISDLAGYYEQYF. The DNA for the CDR3 is TGTGCCATCAGTGATCTAGCGGGGTACTACGAGCAGTACTTC.

The chain recombines TRBV27 with TRBJ2-7; D remains unclear. V was trimmed by 0 bases and J by 2 bases, leaving 11 bases between them. The V gene's germline CDR1 is MNHEY and CDR2 SMNVEV (reference sequence). The CDR3 contains 15 residues. The CDR3 sequence is CASSLSSGGPYEQYF. CDR3 bases: TGTGCCAGCAGTTTATCGAGTGGCGGACCCTACGAGCAGTACTTC.

This clonotype was counted at least ten times. The chain links TRBV7-9 to TRBJ2-3; the D gene is possibly TRBD2 (6 bases). CDR1 is SEHNR, CDR2 FQNEAQ, per germline (reference sequence). This CDR3 has 18 residues. The V end lost 1 base, the J end lost 6 bases, and 23 bases lay between the germline ends. The CDR3, as DNA: TGTGCCAGCAGCTTAGATACCGGACTATCTGGGTTCGAGGATACGCAGTATTTT. Protein: CASSLDTGLSGFEDTQYF.